Below, one T cell receptor (beta chain) is given with its context. The antigen remains undetermined. The sample originates from a study of graft-versus-host responses after intestinal transplantation. About the study: Tacrolimus and steroids were given for around 3 years to all recipients after anti-thymocyte globulin induction. The study's findings and limits: Recipient marrow contained GvH clones, some of which appeared first in ileum or blood.

The data were produced by immunoSEQ multiplex PCR, yet TCRdb's version contains in-frame clones alone and is incomplete. The table includes about 130,000 clones, around 90% detected once. CDR3 length equals 16 residues. Germline CDR1 and CDR2: MRHNA and SNTAGT. The ends lost 0 bases at V and 6 bases at J; junction bases unmatched: 7. The sequence derives from a human donor who received an intestinal transplant. The sequencing used unstimulated CD4+ T cells sorted from spleen or lymph node cells, collected before intestinal transplant. The chain links TRBV6-4 to TRBJ2-1, with 8 bases fitting TRBD2. CDR3 nucleotide sequence: TGTGCCAGCAGTGACTCTATAGCGGGACATCGCAATGAGCAGTTCTTC. It is translated as CASSDSIAGHRNEQFF.